These 18 T cell receptor beta chains originate from one sample sequenced in a study of blood T cell repertoires in COVID-19. Clones were sequenced by immunoSEQ multiplex PCR, and TCRdb holds only the in-frame ones, with some missing. This table holds more than 60,000 clones, about 88% found once. Sequencing was carried out using peripheral blood. These receptor sequences come from a man older than 75 with COVID-19, enrolled during active disease.

The chain links TRBV6-5 to TRBJ2-3, with TRBD1 identical over 8 bases. This CDR3 has 15 residues. Germline CDR1 reads MNHEY; CDR2 reads SVGAGI. J was trimmed by 4 bases and V by 7 bases; bases with no gene match: 10. The CDR3 protein is CASNPGAGGADTQYF. CDR3 nucleotides: TGTGCCAGCAACCCTGGGGCAGGGGGCGCAGATACGCAGTATTTT.

The chain couples TRBV6-5 to TRBJ2-5; tentative D call: TRBD2 (6 bases). Trimming removed 10 bases at V and 1 base at J, with 16 bases between. Per germline, CDR1 MNHEY and CDR2 SVGAGI. The CDR3 is 14 amino acids. The CDR3 coding sequence is TGTGCCACCCCGGGAGACGCAATCCAAGAGACCCAGTACTTC. Protein sequence: CATPGDAIQETQYF.

CDR3 loop: CASSPGGNTQYF. CDR3 DNA sequence: TGTGCCAGCTCACCCGGGGGAAATACGCAGTATTTT. This chain links TRBV18 with TRBJ2-3; possible D gene TRBD2, 6 bases. This CDR3 is 12 amino acids long. Germline lookup yields CDR1 KGHSH and CDR2 LQKENI. The V and J ends lost 3 bases and 7 bases respectively, with 8 bases between them.

J is TRBJ1-6 and V is TRBV27, with 9 bases fitting TRBD1. The germline CDR1 and CDR2 sequences are MNHEY and SMNVEV (reference sequence). This CDR3 has 21 amino acids. V was clipped by 2 bases and J by 3 bases; unmatched bases: 17. The CDR3 DNA reads as TGTGCCAGCAGTTTAAGTTTTGGGGGACAGGGTTTTAAGGGCTATAATTCACCCCTCCACTTT. Protein: CASSLSFGGQGFKGYNSPLHF.

The rearrangement joins TRBV6-5 to TRBJ2-7; 9 nucleotides agree with TRBD1. The CDR3 is made up of 15 amino acids. V gave up 4 bases and J gave up 4 bases; unmatched junction bases: 8. The germline CDR1 and CDR2 sequences are MNHEY and SVGAGI. This CDR3 reads CASSLREGQGYEQYF. CDR3 sequence (DNA): TGTGCCAGCAGTTTAAGAGAGGGACAGGGTTACGAGCAGTACTTC.

This clone was counted a few times. The chain recombines TRBV7-2 with TRBJ1-4; 9 bases are a match to TRBD1. CDR3 size: 17 residues. V lost 1 base to trimming and J lost 4 bases; unmatched junction nucleotides: 7. The germline CDR1 and CDR2 sequences are SGHTA and FQGNSA. The CDR3 sequence is CASSLEPPGQGNEKLFF. The CDR3 DNA follows: TGTGCCAGCAGCTTAGAGCCCCCGGGACAGGGTAATGAAAAACTGTTTTTT.

This clone was detected only a few times. The gene calls are TRBV19 and TRBJ2-7, with D perhaps TRBD1 (6 bases). Per the germline V gene, CDR1 is LNHDA and CDR2 is SQIVND (reference sequence). This CDR3 contains 14 residues. Trimming cost V 6 bases and J 2 bases, with 14 bases left between them. Here the CDR3 reads CASSQGWGPYEQYF. DNA for the CDR3: TGTGCCAGTAGCCAGGGGTGGGGGCCCTACGAGCAGTACTTC.

This rearrangement joins TRBV6-5 to TRBJ1-2, with 8 bases fitting TRBD1. The CDR3 extends over 14 amino acids. The ends lost 2 bases at V and 4 bases at J; junction bases unmatched: 3. CDR1 and CDR2 (germline): MNHEY, SVGAGI. CDR3 DNA sequence: TGTGCCAGCAGTTACCAAGGGACAGGCTATGGCTACACCTTC. This sequence encodes CASSYQGTGYGYTF.

This chain links TRBV19 with TRBJ2-3; a possible D gene is TRBD1 (5 bases). The V gene lost 5 bases and the J gene lost 3 bases, with 9 bases spanning the gap. Germline-derived CDR1 and CDR2 are LNHDA and SQIVND (reference sequence). This CDR3 is built from 13 residues. CDR3 loop: CASSDRQTDTQYF. CDR3 coding DNA: TGTGCCAGTAGTGATCGACAGACAGATACGCAGTATTTT.

This clone was found a few times. This chain uses TRBV6-2 or TRBV6-3 with TRBJ1-2; 7 bases are shared with TRBD1. V shed 6 bases and J 7 bases; nucleotides not matched to a gene: 8. This CDR3 is 13 amino acids long. The V gene's germline CDR1 is MNHEY and CDR2 SVGEGT. The CDR3 spells CASSPNRGSGYTF. The CDR3 DNA is TGTGCCAGCAGCCCTAACAGGGGCTCTGGCTACACCTTC.

The chain recombines TRBV27 with TRBJ1-4; no reliable D call. Germline assignment: CDR1 MNHEY and CDR2 SMNVEV (reference sequence). Trimming stripped 6 bases from V and 14 bases from J, with 22 bases between. The CDR3 totals 14 residues. This CDR3 reads CASSPSAVESQLFF. For the CDR3, the DNA is TGTGCCAGCAGCCCGTCTGCGGTGGAGAGTCAGCTGTTTTTT.

This clone was seen a handful of times. The V and J genes are TRBV6-5 and TRBJ2-1, with D perhaps matching TRBD1 (6 bases). The CDR3 length is 15 residues. Trimming cost V 6 bases and J 2 bases, with 14 bases left between them. Germline-derived CDR1 and CDR2 are MNHEY and SVGAGI. CDR3 protein: CASRITGTPYNEQFF. In DNA, the CDR3 is TGTGCCAGCAGAATTACAGGGACCCCCTACAATGAGCAGTTCTTC.

This clone was observed a handful of times. This chain uses TRBV3-1 (or the pseudogene TRBV3-2) with TRBJ2-3, with a tentative D call TRBD2 (6 bases). Trimming removed 2 bases at V and 0 bases at J, with 15 bases between. This CDR3 comprises 17 residues. In germline, CDR1 is LGHDT, CDR2 YNNKEL (reference sequence). The CDR3 sequence: CASSQIAGPQSTDTQYF. The CDR3 nucleotides are TGTGCCAGCAGCCAAATCGCGGGGCCGCAAAGCACAGATACGCAGTATTTT.

The V gene is TRBV28, the J gene TRBJ1-3; D possibly corresponds to TRBD1 (5 bases). Germline lookup yields CDR1 MDHEN and CDR2 SYDVKM. V shed 0 bases and J shed 7 bases, with 7 bases lying between them. The CDR3 is 13 amino acids. As DNA, the CDR3 is TGTGCCAGCAGTTTATGGGGGGGTAACACCATATATTTT. Residues: CASSLWGGNTIYF.

V is TRBV18 and J is TRBJ1-2; TRBD1 matches 7 bases. CDR1 and CDR2 (germline): KGHSH, LQKENI. J lost 7 bases, V lost 3 bases, and 5 bases had no gene match. The length of the CDR3 is 13 residues. The CDR3 DNA reads as TGTGCCAGCTCACCTACAGGGGACCGTGGCTACACCTTC. Protein product: CASSPTGDRGYTF.

The chain links TRBV6-6 to TRBJ2-7; 9 bases are a match to TRBD1. The J segment lost 9 bases and the V segment lost 5 bases, leaving 8 bases of the junction unmatched. The CDR3 length is 13 residues. Germline loops: CDR1 MNHNY, CDR2 SVGAGI (reference sequence). The CDR3 DNA sequence: TGTGCCAGCAGTCCCCCGGGACAGGGAGTGCAGTACTTC. Translating gives CASSPPGQGVQYF.

This chain connects TRBV12-3 or TRBV12-4 to TRBJ2-1, with 10 bases aligning to TRBD2. Trimming removed 6 bases from V and 11 bases from J; junction bases left unmatched: 7. The CDR3 sequence is 13 residues long. The chain's CDR3 is CASSRTSGPQQFF. The CDR3 DNA is TGTGCCAGCAGCAGGACTAGCGGACCCCAGCAGTTCTTC.

This clone has only a few counts. This rearrangement joins TRBV7-9 to TRBJ1-2, with 8 positions matching TRBD1. Germline CDR1 and CDR2: SEHNR and FQNEAQ (reference sequence). V lost 1 base and J lost 4; bases outside the gene matches: 2. The CDR3 runs to 14 residues. The CDR3 loop is CASSLGDRGYGYTF. In DNA, the CDR3 is TGTGCCAGCAGCTTAGGCGACAGGGGCTATGGCTACACCTTC.